This is a list of T cell receptor beta chains from one sample in a study of blood T cell repertoires in COVID-19. The table came from immunoSEQ multiplex PCR; TCRdb's copy has only in-frame clones and leaves some out. The sample consists of approximately 150,000 clones, roughly nine tenths of them appearing once. The sample taken for sequencing was PBMCs or T cells enriched from blood (not recorded which). The origin of the receptors is a woman in her 40s who had been exposed to COVID-19. CDR3s include the opening cysteine and the closing phenylalanine or tryptophan. Each record gives: clone size, D gene, J gene, V gene, CDR3 length, CDR3 DNA, CDR3 protein. The D gene is left open where the match is weak. Size is stated for part of the rows, as once, few or many counts, or as a class when the clone is expanded.

size: NA
D: TRBD1
J: TRBJ2-3
V: TRBV28
length: 15
DNA: TGTGCCAGCAGTTTATCCAGGGGGCAAACAGATACGCAGTATTTT
CDR3: CASSLSRGQTDTQYF

size: once
D: TRBD1
J: TRBJ1-4
V: TRBV24-1
length: 13
DNA: TGTGCCACCAGTGAAACAGGGGTTGAAAAACTGTTTTTT
CDR3: CATSETGVEKLFF

size: NA
D: NA
J: TRBJ1-1
V: TRBV5-1
length: 16
DNA: TGCGCCAGCAGCTTGGGACAGTCAACCTTGAACACTGAAGCTTTCTTT
CDR3: CASSLGQSTLNTEAFF

size: NA
D: TRBD1
J: TRBJ1-6
V: TRBV28
length: 15
DNA: TGTGCCAGCAGTTTTGGGGACAGGGTAAATTCACCCCTCCACTTT
CDR3: CASSFGDRVNSPLHF

size: few
D: TRBD1
J: TRBJ1-1
V: TRBV29-1
length: 12
DNA: TGCAGCGCCGACACAGGGGGCACTGAAGCTTTCTTT
CDR3: CSADTGGTEAFF

size: NA
D: NA
J: TRBJ1-1
V: TRBV28
length: 15
DNA: TGTGCCAGCAGTTTATTATTTAGGGGTTTCACTGAAGCTTTCTTT
CDR3: CASSLLFRGFTEAFF

size: NA
D: TRBD1
J: TRBJ2-5
V: TRBV28
length: 16
DNA: TGTGCCAGCAGACCGGGACAGGGGGCTAATAGAGAGACCCAGTACTTC
CDR3: CASRPGQGANRETQYF

size: NA
D: TRBD2
J: TRBJ2-5
V: TRBV10-3
length: 15
DNA: TGTGCCATCAGTGAGGGTCGGGGGGGACGGGAGACCCAGTACTTC
CDR3: CAISEGRGGRETQYF

size: NA
D: NA
J: TRBJ1-6
V: TRBV12-2
length: 12
DNA: TGTGCAAGTCGCTTACCGCGTTCACCCCTCCACTTT
CDR3: CASRLPRSPLHF

size: NA
D: NA
J: TRBJ2-7
V: TRBV2
length: 11
DNA: TGTGCCAGCAAGCAGGTCTACGAGCAGTACTTC
CDR3: CASKQVYEQYF

size: NA
D: TRBD1
J: TRBJ2-7
V: TRBV3-1/TRBV3-2
length: 14
DNA: TGTGCCAGCAGACCTAGGACAGGGGTCTACGAGCAGTACTTC
CDR3: CASRPRTGVYEQYF

size: NA
D: NA
J: TRBJ2-1
V: TRBV28
length: 12
DNA: TGTGCCAGCAGTTTAGTCGTTTCCGAGCAGTTCTTC
CDR3: CASSLVVSEQFF

size: NA
D: TRBD1
J: TRBJ1-1
V: TRBV25-1
length: 15
DNA: TGTGCCAGCAGTCCGATAGACAGGGAAAACACTGAAGCTTTCTTT
CDR3: CASSPIDRENTEAFF

size: once
D: NA
J: TRBJ1-4
V: TRBV11-2
length: 13
DNA: TGTGCCAGCAGGCGGGAAGCTAATGAAAAACTGTTTTTT
CDR3: CASRREANEKLFF

size: NA
D: NA
J: TRBJ2-7
V: TRBV24-1
length: 13
DNA: TGTGCCACCAGTGATTCTCAGGGCTACGAGCAGTACTTC
CDR3: CATSDSQGYEQYF

size: NA
D: TRBD2
J: TRBJ2-2
V: TRBV5-4
length: 16
DNA: TGTGCCAGCAGCAAAAAACTAGCGGGGAACACCGGGGAGCTGTTTTTT
CDR3: CASSKKLAGNTGELFF

size: once
D: TRBD1
J: TRBJ2-2
V: TRBV5-5
length: 16
DNA: TGTGCCAGCAGCTCGAGGTATCAGGGGGTGGCCGGGGAGCTGTTTTTT
CDR3: CASSSRYQGVAGELFF

size: NA
D: TRBD2
J: TRBJ2-1
V: TRBV29-1
length: 14
DNA: TGCAGCGTTCCTGACGGGGGGAGCGACAATGAGCAGTTCTTC
CDR3: CSVPDGGSDNEQFF

size: NA
D: TRBD1
J: TRBJ2-7
V: TRBV15
length: 14
DNA: TGTGCCACCAGCAGGGACAGGGGTTTATACGAGCAGTACTTC
CDR3: CATSRDRGLYEQYF

size: few
D: NA
J: TRBJ1-1
V: TRBV19
length: 14
DNA: TGTGCCAGCACCGCAGGGGTTCGGGGCACTGAAGCTTTCTTT
CDR3: CASTAGVRGTEAFF

size: NA
D: TRBD1
J: TRBJ1-5
V: TRBV2
length: 15
DNA: TGTGCCAGCAGTGAGTACAGGGGTGGCAATCAGCCCCAGCATTTT
CDR3: CASSEYRGGNQPQHF

size: once
D: TRBD1
J: TRBJ1-6
V: TRBV2
length: 16
DNA: TGTGCCAGCAGTTCTACAGGGGGCCAATGGAATTCACCCCTCCACTTT
CDR3: CASSSTGGQWNSPLHF

size: NA
D: TRBD1
J: TRBJ1-4
V: TRBV6-5
length: 15
DNA: TGTGCCAGCAGGCTAACAGGGGAGCGTGTTGAAAAACTGTTTTTT
CDR3: CASRLTGERVEKLFF

size: NA
D: TRBD1
J: TRBJ2-5
V: TRBV18
length: 13
DNA: TGTGCCAGCTCGAGGGGGCAGGAAGAGACCCAGTACTTC
CDR3: CASSRGQEETQYF

size: few
D: TRBD1
J: TRBJ1-5
V: TRBV19
length: 16
DNA: TGTGCCAGTATCAGGTCGGGACAGAGAAAAAATCAGCCCCAGCATTTT
CDR3: CASIRSGQRKNQPQHF

size: NA
D: NA
J: TRBJ1-6
V: TRBV4-3
length: 13
DNA: TGCGCCAGCAGCCAAGAGGGCTATTCACCCCTCCACTTT
CDR3: CASSQEGYSPLHF

size: NA
D: TRBD1
J: TRBJ1-5
V: TRBV7-3
length: 16
DNA: TGTGCCAGCAGCCGCTACCGGGACAGGGGGAATCAGCCCCAGCATTTT
CDR3: CASSRYRDRGNQPQHF

size: NA
D: NA
J: TRBJ1-5
V: TRBV21-1
length: 16
DNA: TGTGCCAGCAGCAAACTGGCCGACAGTAGCAATCAGCCCCAGCATTTT
CDR3: CASSKLADSSNQPQHF

size: NA
D: NA
J: TRBJ1-1
V: TRBV2
length: 10
DNA: TGTGCCTCCGGTCACACTGAAGCTTTCTTT
CDR3: CASGHTEAFF

size: NA
D: NA
J: TRBJ2-7
V: TRBV7-7
length: 14
DNA: TGTGCCAGCAGCCCTGGGCAGGGAGGCTACGAGCAGTACTTC
CDR3: CASSPGQGGYEQYF

size: NA
D: TRBD1
J: TRBJ2-7
V: TRBV11-2
length: 14
DNA: TGTGCCAGCAGCTACCGGGACAGATCCTACGAGCAGTACTTC
CDR3: CASSYRDRSYEQYF

size: NA
D: NA
J: TRBJ1-6
V: TRBV11-2
length: 12
DNA: TGTGCCACCGGACAGAATAATTCACCCCTCCACTTT
CDR3: CATGQNNSPLHF

size: NA
D: TRBD1
J: TRBJ2-7
V: TRBV7-9
length: 13
DNA: TGTGCCAGCAGCATCGACAGGGCCTACGAGCAGTACTTC
CDR3: CASSIDRAYEQYF

size: few
D: NA
J: TRBJ1-2
V: TRBV18
length: 14
DNA: TGTGCCAGCTCACCACTTCAAGACAGCCGTGGCTACACCTTC
CDR3: CASSPLQDSRGYTF

size: NA
D: TRBD1
J: TRBJ1-5
V: TRBV4-1
length: 15
DNA: TGCGCCAGCAGCCAAACGGGACAGGGCAATCAGCCCCAGCATTTT
CDR3: CASSQTGQGNQPQHF

size: NA
D: NA
J: TRBJ2-3
V: TRBV4-3
length: 12
DNA: TGCGCCAGCAGCCAAGTTAGAGATACGCAGTATTTT
CDR3: CASSQVRDTQYF

size: medium-sized
D: NA
J: TRBJ2-2
V: TRBV10-2
length: 14
DNA: TGCGCCAGCAGTCGGACTGCGGGCACCGGGGAGCTGTTTTTT
CDR3: CASSRTAGTGELFF

size: NA
D: TRBD1
J: TRBJ1-1
V: TRBV6-5
length: 13
DNA: TGTGCCAGCAGTTCCGAGACAGGGGCTGAAGCTTTCTTT
CDR3: CASSSETGAEAFF

size: NA
D: NA
J: TRBJ1-1
V: TRBV9
length: 16
DNA: TGTGCCAGCAGCGTAGGCCAGGGACCCGGGGGCACTGAAGCTTTCTTT
CDR3: CASSVGQGPGGTEAFF

size: NA
D: TRBD1
J: TRBJ1-3
V: TRBV18
length: 19
DNA: TGTGCCAGCTCACCAGAGACAGGGGACTTAACCCCTCTTAGAAACACCATATATTTT
CDR3: CASSPETGDLTPLRNTIYF

size: NA
D: TRBD1
J: TRBJ2-5
V: TRBV7-9
length: 17
DNA: TGTGCCAGCAGCTTATCCGTTCGCGGGACAGGCCAAGAGACCCAGTACTTC
CDR3: CASSLSVRGTGQETQYF

size: NA
D: NA
J: TRBJ2-7
V: TRBV7-2
length: 15
DNA: TGTGCCAGCAGCCTATCGAGTCCACAGGGTGGCGAGCAGTACTTC
CDR3: CASSLSSPQGGEQYF

size: NA
D: TRBD1
J: TRBJ2-3
V: TRBV10-3
length: 14
DNA: TGTGCCACCAGACAGGGTTATTCGACAGATACGCAGTATTTT
CDR3: CATRQGYSTDTQYF

size: NA
D: NA
J: TRBJ1-2
V: TRBV28
length: 13
DNA: TGTGCCAGCAGTTTACGAGATTTCTATGGCTACACCTTC
CDR3: CASSLRDFYGYTF

size: NA
D: NA
J: TRBJ1-2
V: TRBV28
length: 13
DNA: TGTGCCAGCAGTCGACAGGCGTACTATGGCTACACCTTC
CDR3: CASSRQAYYGYTF

size: once
D: NA
J: TRBJ2-5
V: TRBV25-1
length: 15
DNA: TGTGCCAGCAGTGGCTGGGTGACGCCGGGGGAGACCCAGTACTTC
CDR3: CASSGWVTPGETQYF

size: NA
D: NA
J: TRBJ1-5
V: TRBV6-5
length: 14
DNA: TGTGCCAGCAGTTACCGTCTGTCGGGGCAGCCCCAGCATTTT
CDR3: CASSYRLSGQPQHF

size: NA
D: TRBD1
J: TRBJ2-2
V: TRBV5-1
length: 16
DNA: TGCGCCAGCAGCTTTGGGACAGGAGAGAACACCGGGGAGCTGTTTTTT
CDR3: CASSFGTGENTGELFF

size: NA
D: NA
J: TRBJ2-3
V: TRBV19
length: 14
DNA: TGTGCCAGTAGTAGATTGGGGGGGCAGGATACGCAGTATTTT
CDR3: CASSRLGGQDTQYF

size: once
D: TRBD1
J: TRBJ1-4
V: TRBV7-9
length: 15
DNA: TGTGCCAGCAGCCCCCCCCAGGGGGCGAGGGAAAAACTGTTTTTT
CDR3: CASSPPQGAREKLFF

size: few
D: TRBD1
J: TRBJ1-1
V: TRBV9
length: 15
DNA: TGTGCCAGCAGCCCAGGGGGCCTGATGAACACTGAAGCTTTCTTT
CDR3: CASSPGGLMNTEAFF